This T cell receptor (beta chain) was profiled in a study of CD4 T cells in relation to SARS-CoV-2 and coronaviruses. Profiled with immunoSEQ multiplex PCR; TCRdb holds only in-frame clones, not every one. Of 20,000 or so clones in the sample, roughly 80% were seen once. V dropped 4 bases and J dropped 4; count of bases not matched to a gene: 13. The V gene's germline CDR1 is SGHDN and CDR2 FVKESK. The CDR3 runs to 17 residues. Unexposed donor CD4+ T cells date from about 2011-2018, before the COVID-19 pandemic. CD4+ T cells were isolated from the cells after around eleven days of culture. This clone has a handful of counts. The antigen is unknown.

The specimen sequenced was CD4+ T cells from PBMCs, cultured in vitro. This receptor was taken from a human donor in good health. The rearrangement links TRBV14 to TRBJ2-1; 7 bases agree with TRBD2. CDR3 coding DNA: TGTGCCAGCAGCCTCGTGGGAGGCGGGAGAAATTACAATGAGCAGTTCTTC. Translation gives CASSLVGGGRNYNEQFF.